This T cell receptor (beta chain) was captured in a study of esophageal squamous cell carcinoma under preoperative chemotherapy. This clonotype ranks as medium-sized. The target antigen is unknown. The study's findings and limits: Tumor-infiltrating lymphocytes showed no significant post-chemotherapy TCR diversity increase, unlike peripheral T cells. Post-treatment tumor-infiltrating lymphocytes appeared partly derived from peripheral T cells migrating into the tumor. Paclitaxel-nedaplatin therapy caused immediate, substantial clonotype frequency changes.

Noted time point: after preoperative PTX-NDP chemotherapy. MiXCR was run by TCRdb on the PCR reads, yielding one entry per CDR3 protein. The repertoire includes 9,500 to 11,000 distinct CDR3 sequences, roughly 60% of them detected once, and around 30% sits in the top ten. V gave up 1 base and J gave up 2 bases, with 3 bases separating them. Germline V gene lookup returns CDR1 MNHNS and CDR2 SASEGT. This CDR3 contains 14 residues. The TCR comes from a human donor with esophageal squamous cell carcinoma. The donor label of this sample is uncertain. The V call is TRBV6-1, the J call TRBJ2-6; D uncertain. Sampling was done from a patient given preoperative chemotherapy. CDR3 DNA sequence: TGTGCCAGCAGTGAAGAAACTGGGGCCAACGTCCTGACTTTC. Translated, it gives CASSEETGANVLTF.